The entry that follows covers one TCR beta chain sequence. This sample was taken from a study of cytomegalovirus exposure and HLA in healthy donors. The germline CDR1 and CDR2 sequences are SGHVS and FNYEAQ. CDR3 length equals 19 residues. V was trimmed by 1 base and J by 4 bases, leaving 22 bases between them. The PCR had 60 Vbeta and 13 Jbeta primers. Using immunoSEQ multiplex PCR, the repertoire was profiled, and TCRdb retains in-frame clones only, with some absent. The sample lists 140,000 to 150,000 clones; around four fifths were seen once. The sequence derives from a female donor in good health and CMV-seronegative. This chain joins TRBV7-6 and TRBJ1-4; D perhaps matches TRBD1 (6 bases). The sequenced sample consisted of PBMCs. The CDR3 sequence: CASSLDPLFGQKSNEKLFF. DNA of the CDR3: TGTGCCAGCAGCTTAGATCCGTTGTTTGGACAGAAAAGTAATGAAAAACTGTTTTTT.